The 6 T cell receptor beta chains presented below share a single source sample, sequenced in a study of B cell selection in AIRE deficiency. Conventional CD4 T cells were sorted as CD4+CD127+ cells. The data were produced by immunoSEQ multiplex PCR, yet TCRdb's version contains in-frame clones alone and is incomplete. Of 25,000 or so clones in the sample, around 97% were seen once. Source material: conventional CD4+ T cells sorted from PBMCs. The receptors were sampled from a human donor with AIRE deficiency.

The CDR3: CASSYRSVGYTF. Written as DNA, the CDR3 is TGTGCCAGCAGCTACAGAAGCGTTGGCTACACCTTC. The rearrangement joins TRBV7-9 to TRBJ1-2; D unresolved. Germline loops: CDR1 SEHNR, CDR2 FQNEAQ (reference sequence). V was cut by 4 bases and J by 7 bases, with 10 bases left in between. This CDR3 region has 12 residues.

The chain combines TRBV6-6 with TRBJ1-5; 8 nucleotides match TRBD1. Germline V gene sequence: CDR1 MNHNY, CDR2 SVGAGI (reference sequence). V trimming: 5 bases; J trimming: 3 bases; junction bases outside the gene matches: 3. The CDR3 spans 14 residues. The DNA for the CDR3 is TGTGCCAGCAGTGGGACAGGCCCCAATCAGCCCCAGCATTTT. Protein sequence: CASSGTGPNQPQHF.

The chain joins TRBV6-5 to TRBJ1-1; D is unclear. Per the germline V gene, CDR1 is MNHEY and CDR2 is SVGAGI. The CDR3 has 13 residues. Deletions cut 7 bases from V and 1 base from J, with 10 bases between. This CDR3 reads CASIREGNTEAFF. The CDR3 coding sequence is TGTGCCAGCATTCGGGAGGGGAACACTGAAGCTTTCTTT.

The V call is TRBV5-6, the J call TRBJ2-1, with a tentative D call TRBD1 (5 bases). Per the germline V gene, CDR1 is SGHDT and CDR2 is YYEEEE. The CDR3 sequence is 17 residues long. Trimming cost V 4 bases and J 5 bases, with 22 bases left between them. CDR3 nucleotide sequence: TGTGCCAGCAGCAGCTCGACCGCGACAGTAAACCACAATGAGCAGTTCTTC. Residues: CASSSSTATVNHNEQFF.

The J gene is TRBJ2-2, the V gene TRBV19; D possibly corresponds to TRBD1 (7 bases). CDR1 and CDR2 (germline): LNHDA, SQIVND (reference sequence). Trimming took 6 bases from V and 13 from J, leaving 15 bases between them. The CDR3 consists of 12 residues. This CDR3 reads CASRWRDSGLFF. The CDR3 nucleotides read TGTGCCAGTAGGTGGAGGGACAGTGGGCTGTTTTTT.

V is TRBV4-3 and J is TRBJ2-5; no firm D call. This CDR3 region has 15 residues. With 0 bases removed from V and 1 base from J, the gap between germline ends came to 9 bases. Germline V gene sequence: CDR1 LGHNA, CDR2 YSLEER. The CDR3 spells CASSQDTIAQETQYF. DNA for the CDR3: TGCGCCAGCAGCCAAGATACTATAGCCCAAGAGACCCAGTACTTC.